Listed here are 21 T cell receptor beta chains from one sample, sequenced in a study of cytomegalovirus exposure and HLA in healthy donors (dated by TCRdb to 2016 to 2017). The library was made by the immunoSEQ multiplex PCR assay. A mixture of 60 forward primers for TCR Vbeta segments and 13 reverse primers for TCR Jbeta segments was used in the multiplex PCR. Drawn from immuneACCESS, this table holds only the in-frame rearrangements with V and J called that TCRdb kept. Clones are partly lost; checked studies trace under half to an unresolved V gene and leave the rest unexplained. The table for this sample lists tens of thousands of clones; about 80% of them were counted only once. The ten largest account for over 0.5% of the sample. The sequenced sample consisted of PBMCs. These receptors were obtained from a man under 40 in good health and CMV-seronegative.

V usage is TRBV29-1 and J usage is TRBJ1-1; 7 nucleotides line up with TRBD1. This CDR3 is built from 13 residues. Germline V CDR1 and CDR2: SQVTM, ANQGSEA. After removal of 3 bases from V and 1 base from J, the junction contained 2 bases not matched to a gene. CDR3 DNA sequence: TGCAGCGTTGATGGGACAGCGAACACTGAAGCTTTCTTT. It yields the protein CSVDGTANTEAFF.

This chain connects TRBV7-8 to TRBJ2-4; 9 nucleotides match TRBD2. The V segment lost 4 bases and the J segment 0 bases; nucleotides outside the gene matches: 4. The CDR3 runs to 16 residues. In germline, CDR1 is SGHVS, CDR2 FQNEAQ. The CDR3 bases are TGTGCCAGCAGCTCCTTAGCGGGAGCAGCCAAAAACATTCAGTACTTC. Residues: CASSSLAGAAKNIQYF.

The chain has TRBV6-1 and TRBJ2-5, with a weak D call TRBD1 (6 bases). CDR1 is MNHNS, CDR2 SASEGT, per germline. The CDR3 runs 12 residues. The V end lost 7 bases, the J end lost 4 bases, and 10 bases lay between the germline ends. CDR3 residues: CASTATGETQYF. CDR3 nucleotide sequence: TGTGCCAGCACCGCGACAGGAGAGACCCAGTACTTC.

This chain joins TRBV6-5 and TRBJ1-1; 7 positions match TRBD1. V dropped 2 bases and J dropped 0; count of bases not matched to a gene: 6. The germline gives CDR1 MNHEY, CDR2 SVGAGI. The CDR3 extends over 16 amino acids. This CDR3 reads CASSYVKGALNTEAFF. The CDR3 coding sequence is TGTGCCAGCAGTTACGTGAAGGGGGCTTTGAACACTGAAGCTTTCTTT.

The chain couples TRBV14 to TRBJ1-1, with D tentatively TRBD1 (6 bases). The CDR3 extends over 15 amino acids. Deletions cut 4 bases from V and 4 bases from J, with 16 bases between. Germline assignment: CDR1 SGHDN and CDR2 FVKESK. The CDR3 protein is CASSRGGGPSTEAFF. The CDR3 coding sequence is TGTGCCAGCAGCCGAGGGGGGGGCCCGAGCACTGAAGCTTTCTTT.

The chain joins TRBV27 to TRBJ2-1; 15 bases are shared with TRBD2. The CDR3 consists of 18 residues. V was clipped by 6 bases and J by 7 bases; unmatched bases: 13. Germline values: CDR1 MNHEY, CDR2 SMNVEV (reference sequence). CDR3 in DNA: TGTGCCAGCAGCCCCACGGAAACCGGGACTAGCGGGAGGAATGAGCAGTTCTTC. Protein product: CASSPTETGTSGRNEQFF.

About this clone itself: This specimen includes other DNA sequences encoding the same CDR3. This chain connects TRBV19 to TRBJ1-2; weak D call: TRBD1 (6 bases). The germline V gene has CDR1 LNHDA and CDR2 SQIVND (reference sequence). V lost 3 bases to trimming and J lost 0 bases, with 17 bases between them. The CDR3 length is 17 residues. This chain's CDR3 is CASSIGDLDRPNYGYTF. The CDR3 DNA sequence: TGTGCCAGTAGTATTGGTGATTTGGACAGACCTAACTATGGCTACACCTTC.

The V gene is TRBV5-6, the J gene TRBJ2-3; TRBD2 matches 12 bases. The CDR3 has 18 amino acids. V was clipped by 4 bases and J by 3 bases; unmatched bases: 12. Germline CDR1 and CDR2: SGHDT and YYEEEE. The CDR3 DNA is TGTGCCAGCAGCCCTAGGACTAGCGGGGCCTGGGAAACAGATACGCAGTATTTT. As protein: CASSPRTSGAWETDTQYF.

The chain couples TRBV5-5 to TRBJ1-1; D gene uncertain. CDR1 and CDR2 (germline): SGHKS, YYEKEE (reference sequence). This CDR3 comprises 15 residues. V dropped 4 bases and J dropped 2 bases, with 15 bases sitting between them. CDR3 protein: CASSLPLRANTEAFF. In DNA form, the CDR3 reads TGTGCCAGCAGCCTCCCTTTGAGGGCCAACACTGAAGCTTTCTTT.

The rearrangement uses TRBV5-1 and TRBJ2-2, with D unresolved. In germline, CDR1 is SGHRS, CDR2 YFSETQ. V lost 1 base to trimming and J lost 4 bases, with 5 bases between them. CDR3 length: 13 amino acids. The DNA for the CDR3 is TGCGCCAGCAGCTTGCGGAGCACCGGGGAGCTGTTTTTT. Amino acid sequence: CASSLRSTGELFF.

This clone was observed a few times. This sequence joins TRBV6-1 and TRBJ2-7; TRBD1 matches 9 bases. CDR3 length equals 15 residues. V was clipped by 1 base and J by 2 bases; unmatched bases: 3. The V gene's germline CDR1 is MNHNS and CDR2 SASEGT. The CDR3 DNA reads as TGTGCCAGCAGTGAAGGGTGGACAGGGGCCTACGAGCAGTACGTC. It encodes CASSEGWTGAYEQYV.

The V call is TRBV7-9, the J call TRBJ2-5, with TRBD1 as a possible D gene (5 bases). V lost 1 base and J 6 bases, leaving 6 bases between the germline ends. The CDR3 is made up of 12 amino acids. CDR1 SEHNR and CDR2 FQNEAQ come from the germline V gene (reference sequence). CDR3 coding DNA: TGTGCCAGCAGCTTAGGGACAAAGACCCAGTACTTC. It yields the protein CASSLGTKTQYF.

This sequence joins TRBV9 and TRBJ2-7; 7 positions agree with TRBD1. CDR3 size: 14 residues. Germline V gene lookup returns CDR1 SGDLS and CDR2 YYNGEE. Trimming took 2 bases from V and 3 from J; bases not matched to a gene: 5. Here the CDR3 DNA reads TGTGCCAGCAGCGTTGCCGGGACAGACTACGAGCAGTACTTC. It codes for CASSVAGTDYEQYF.

The J gene is TRBJ2-3, the V gene TRBV9; the match to TRBD2 covers 10 bases. Germline CDR1 and CDR2: SGDLS and YYNGEE. The CDR3 extends over 18 amino acids. With 3 bases clipped from V and 0 bases from J, the junction kept 10 bases outside the gene matches. CDR3 residues: CASSADRSGLASTDTQYF. For the CDR3, the DNA is TGTGCCAGCAGCGCGGACCGATCGGGACTAGCGAGCACAGATACGCAGTATTTT.

The chain is built from TRBV7-9 and TRBJ2-7; possible D gene TRBD1, 6 bases. This CDR3 is 12 amino acids long. Germline loops: CDR1 SEHNR, CDR2 FQNEAQ (reference sequence). Trimming shortened V by 5 bases and J by 4 bases, and 9 bases separated the two germline ends. The CDR3 sequence: CASSRQGYEQYF. The CDR3 coding sequence is TGTGCCAGCAGCCGCCAGGGGTACGAGCAGTACTTC.

V gene TRBV10-3 combines with J gene TRBJ2-7, with 10 bases fitting TRBD2. The germline V gene encodes CDR1 ENHRY and CDR2 SYGVKD. The CDR3 extends over 16 amino acids. J gave up 7 bases and V 6 bases, and 15 bases lay outside the gene matches. CDR3 bases: TGTGCCATCAGCGACAGCTCTAGCGGGAGTTTGAGGGAGCAGTACGTC. Translated, it gives CAISDSSSGSLREQYV.

The chain has TRBV9 and TRBJ1-2; 11 nucleotides align to TRBD1. The CDR3 consists of 15 residues. CDR1 is SGDLS and CDR2 is YYNGEE in the germline V gene. J lost 7 bases, V lost 3 bases, and 8 bases had no gene match. In DNA, the CDR3 is TGTGCCAGCAGCGCCGGGACAGGGGGGCCTCTTGGCTACACCTTC. Translated, it gives CASSAGTGGPLGYTF.

The V gene is TRBV28, the J gene TRBJ2-2; the D gene is possibly TRBD2 (5 bases). The length of the CDR3 is 15 residues. With 2 bases removed from V and 6 bases from J, the gap between germline ends came to 13 bases. Germline lookup yields CDR1 MDHEN and CDR2 SYDVKM. The CDR3: CASSLTGNRAGELFF. CDR3 coding DNA: TGTGCCAGCAGTTTAACCGGGAATAGGGCCGGGGAGCTGTTTTTT. The whole variable domain, filled in from reference TRBV28 and TRBJ2-2, reads DVKVTQSSRYLVKRTGEKVFLECVQDMDHENMFWYRQDPGLGLRLIYFSYDVKMKEKGDIPEGYSVSREKKERFSLILESASTNQTSMYLCASSLTGNRAGELFFGEGSRLTVL.

This rearrangement joins TRBV6-1 to TRBJ2-1, with D possibly matching TRBD2 (6 bases). This CDR3 has 14 amino acids. Between the trimmed V and J ends, which lost 8 bases and 10 bases, there was a span of 21 bases. The germline gives CDR1 MNHNS, CDR2 SASEGT. The CDR3 is CASSNRRAEEEQFF. CDR3 sequence (DNA): TGTGCCAGCTCGAACAGGAGGGCTGAGGAGGAGCAGTTCTTC.

As to this clone: Compared with germline, one end of the junction differs, possibly owing to a read error. The rearrangement joins TRBV6-1 to TRBJ1-1; unclear D gene. This CDR3 is 13 amino acids long. From germline, CDR1 is MNHNS and CDR2 SASEGT. The CDR3 spells CAGSEAWQDEAFF. The CDR3 nucleotides read TGTGCCGGCAGTGAAGCTTGGCAGGATGAAGCTTTCTTT.

V and J are TRBV2 and TRBJ1-4; D is ambiguous. The CDR3 has 15 amino acids. Germline CDR1 and CDR2: SNHLY and FYNNEI. V was clipped by 4 bases and J by 2 bases, with 11 bases between them. CDR3: CASSVMRVTNEKLFF. In DNA, the CDR3 is TGTGCCAGCAGTGTAATGAGGGTGACTAATGAAAAACTGTTTTTT.